These T cell receptor beta chains were read from a single sample in a study of cytomegalovirus exposure and HLA in healthy donors. TCRdb's copy holds only in-frame clones and misses some; the assay was immunoSEQ multiplex PCR. The sample has about 110,000 clones; 70% to 90% are singletons. Sequencing input: PBMCs. These receptor sequences come from a woman aged 18-29 years in good health and CMV-seronegative. The CDR3 runs from the conserved cysteine through the conserved F or W. D genes are given only for firm matches. Some rows mark clone size as missing; the rest say once, few, many or name a class of expanded clone.

TRBV6-1,.,14,TRBJ2-5,once,TGTGCCAGCAGTGAGCGGACAGTCCAAGAGACCCAGTACTTC,CASSERTVQETQYF
TRBV9,TRBD2,14,TRBJ2-1,.,TGTGCCAGCACGTCCGGGGGGGACTACAATGAGCAGTTCTTC,CASTSGGDYNEQFF
TRBV4-1,TRBD1,16,TRBJ2-2,.,TGCGCCAGCAGCCCCGAGGGACAGGGCCGACCCGGGGAGCTGTTTTTT,CASSPEGQGRPGELFF
TRBV27,TRBD1,14,TRBJ2-7,.,TGTGCCAGCAGTGCCCTGACAGGGTTGGACGAGCAGTACTTC,CASSALTGLDEQYF
TRBV7-9,.,11,TRBJ1-1,.,TGTGCCAGCAGCTTGGGAGGTGAAGCTTTCTTT,CASSLGGEAFF
TRBV7-2,TRBD2,14,TRBJ2-1,.,TGTGCCAGCAGTGAGAGCGGGGGAGGCGATGAGCAGTTCTTC,CASSESGGGDEQFF
TRBV6-1,TRBD1,13,TRBJ1-3,.,TGTGCCAGCAGAGGGACAGCAAGAAACACCATATATTTT,CASRGTARNTIYF
TRBV5-4,TRBD1,17,TRBJ2-5,few,TGTGCCAGCATCCCCGGGACAGGGAACTTTGGCCAAGAGACCCAGTACTTC,CASIPGTGNFGQETQYF
TRBV28,TRBD1,14,TRBJ2-7,.,TGTGCCAGCAGTAACAGGGGGACCGCCTACGAGCAGTACTTC,CASSNRGTAYEQYF
TRBV10-2,.,13,TRBJ1-6,few,TGCGCCAGCCGGGGGACGGTGAATTCACCCCTCCACTTT,CASRGTVNSPLHF
TRBV5-6,.,15,TRBJ1-1,.,TGTGCCAGCGGTTACAAGAACTCTAGGAACACTGAAGCTTTCTTT,CASGYKNSRNTEAFF
TRBV30,TRBD1,15,TRBJ2-7,few,TGTGCCTGGAGAGGGGGGGGACAGGGGGCCTACGAGCAGTACTTC,CAWRGGGQGAYEQYF
TRBV5-1,.,13,TRBJ2-7,few,TGCGCCAGCAGCTTCGAGAGTTCCTACGAGCAGTACTTC,CASSFESSYEQYF